The source of this T cell receptor beta chain is a study of blood T cell repertoires in COVID-19. Study overall: Both acute and convalescent COVID-19 samples were obtained from the United States, Italy and Spain.

This clone came up many times. In the source study's methods: Nucleated cell number was recorded as an estimate derived from reference gene primer amplification. Generated by immunoSEQ multiplex PCR, the TCRdb table keeps only in-frame clones and is missing some. The V and J calls and the clone size are those of that table, but D and trimming were determined from the DNA. The data contain more than 200,000 clones, under 90% of them singletons. Germline values: CDR1 MNHEY, CDR2 SMNVEV (reference sequence). This CDR3 has 17 residues. Losses at the gene ends were 2 bases for V and 5 bases for J; bases not matched to a gene: 9.

What was sequenced was peripheral blood. The chain employs TRBV27 and TRBJ1-6, with TRBD1 identical over 7 bases. This TCR was sampled from a man aged 60 to 75 with acute or convalescent COVID-19. The CDR3 region has the DNA TGTGCCAGCAGTTTAGGAGGGGGCGAACTCCATAATTCACCCCTCCACTTT. It translates to CASSLGGGELHNSPLHF.